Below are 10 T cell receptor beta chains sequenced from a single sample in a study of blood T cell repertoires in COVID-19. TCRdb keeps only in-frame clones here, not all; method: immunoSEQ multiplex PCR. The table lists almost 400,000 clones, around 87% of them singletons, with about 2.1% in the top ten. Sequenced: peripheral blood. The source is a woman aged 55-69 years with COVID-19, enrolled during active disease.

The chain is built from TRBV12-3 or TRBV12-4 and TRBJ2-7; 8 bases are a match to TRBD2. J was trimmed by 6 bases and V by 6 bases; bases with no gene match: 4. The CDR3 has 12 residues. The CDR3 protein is CASSPGGFEQYF. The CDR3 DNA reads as TGTGCCAGCAGCCCGGGGGGGTTCGAGCAGTACTTC.

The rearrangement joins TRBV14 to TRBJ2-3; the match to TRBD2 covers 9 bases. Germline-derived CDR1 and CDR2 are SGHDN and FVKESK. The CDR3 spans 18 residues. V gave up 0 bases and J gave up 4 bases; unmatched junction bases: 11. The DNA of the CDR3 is TGTGCCAGCAGCCAAGATTTTCTTGCGGGGGGGCGGTCAGATACGCAGTATTTT. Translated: CASSQDFLAGGRSDTQYF. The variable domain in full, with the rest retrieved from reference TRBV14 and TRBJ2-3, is EAGVTQFPSHSVIEKGQTVTLRCDPISGHDNLYWYRRVMGKEIKFLLHFVKESKQDESGMPNNRFLAERTGGTYSTLKVQPAELEDSGVYFCASSQDFLAGGRSDTQYFGPGTRLTVL.

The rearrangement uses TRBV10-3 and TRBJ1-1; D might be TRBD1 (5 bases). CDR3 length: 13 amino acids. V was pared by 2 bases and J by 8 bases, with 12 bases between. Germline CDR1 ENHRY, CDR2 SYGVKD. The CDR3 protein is CAISEGARSEAFF. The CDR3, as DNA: TGTGCCATCAGTGAGGGGGCTCGGTCGGAAGCTTTCTTT.

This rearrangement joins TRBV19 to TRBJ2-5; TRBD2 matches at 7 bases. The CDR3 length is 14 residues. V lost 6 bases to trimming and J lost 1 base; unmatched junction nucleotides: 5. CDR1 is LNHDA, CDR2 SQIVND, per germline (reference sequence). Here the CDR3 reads CASRRTSVQETQYF. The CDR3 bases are TGTGCCAGTAGGCGCACTAGCGTCCAAGAGACCCAGTACTTC.

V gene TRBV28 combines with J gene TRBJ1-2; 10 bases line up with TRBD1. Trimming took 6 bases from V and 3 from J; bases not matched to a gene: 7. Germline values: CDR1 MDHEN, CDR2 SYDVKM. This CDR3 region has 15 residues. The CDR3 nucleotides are TGTGCCAGCAGCTCCATCGGGACAGGGGACTATGGCTACACCTTC. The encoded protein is CASSSIGTGDYGYTF.

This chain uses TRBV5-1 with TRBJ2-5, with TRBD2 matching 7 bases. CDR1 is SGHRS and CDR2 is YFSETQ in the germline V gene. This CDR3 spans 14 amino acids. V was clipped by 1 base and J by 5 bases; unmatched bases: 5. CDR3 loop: CASSLWQGGETQYF. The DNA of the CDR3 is TGCGCCAGCAGCTTGTGGCAGGGAGGGGAGACCCAGTACTTC.

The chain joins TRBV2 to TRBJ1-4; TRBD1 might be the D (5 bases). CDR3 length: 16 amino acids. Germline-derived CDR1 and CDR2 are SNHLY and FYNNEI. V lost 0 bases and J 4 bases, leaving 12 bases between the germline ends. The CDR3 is CASSEASRGHNEKLFF. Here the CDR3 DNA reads TGTGCCAGCAGTGAAGCGTCTAGGGGTCATAATGAAAAACTGTTTTTT.

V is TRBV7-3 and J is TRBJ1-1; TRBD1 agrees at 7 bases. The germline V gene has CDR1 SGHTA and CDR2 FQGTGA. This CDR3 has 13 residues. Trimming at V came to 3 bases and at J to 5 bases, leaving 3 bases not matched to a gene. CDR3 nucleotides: TGTGCCAGCAGCTTCGGACAGGAGACTGAAGCTTTCTTT. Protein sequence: CASSFGQETEAFF.

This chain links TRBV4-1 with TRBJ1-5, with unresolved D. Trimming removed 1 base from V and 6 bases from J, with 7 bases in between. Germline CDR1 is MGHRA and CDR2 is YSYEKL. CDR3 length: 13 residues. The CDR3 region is CASSQATTQPQHF. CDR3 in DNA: TGCGCCAGCAGCCAAGCCACTACTCAGCCCCAGCATTTT.

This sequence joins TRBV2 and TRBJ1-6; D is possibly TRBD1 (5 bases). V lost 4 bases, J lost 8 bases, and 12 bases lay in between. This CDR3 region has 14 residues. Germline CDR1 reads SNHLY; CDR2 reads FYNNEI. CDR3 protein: CASSAIRVDSPLHF. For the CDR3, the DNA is TGTGCCAGCAGTGCGATCAGGGTGGATTCACCCCTCCACTTT.